Presented here are 15 T cell receptor beta chains from one specimen sequenced in a study of Graves' ophthalmopathy and Graves' hyperthyroidism. RNA transcripts yielded amplified TCR beta CDR3 regions. HTBI primers served in a first-round RT-PCR, which a second-round multiplex PCR followed. TCRdb re-derived calls from the multiplex PCR reads in MiXCR, one entry per CDR3 protein. The table lists tens of thousands of distinct CDR3 sequences, approximately 50% of them singletons. What was sequenced was peripheral blood. The receptors derive from an adult woman with Graves' ophthalmopathy.

The J gene is TRBJ1-6, the V gene TRBV19; no firm D call. The CDR3 contains 15 residues. The V gene's germline CDR1 is LNHDA and CDR2 SQIVND (reference sequence). V lost 3 bases, J lost 10 bases, and 16 bases lay in between. As DNA, the CDR3 is TGTGCCAGTAGTATGTCTATCCGGGTTGGGTCACCCCTCCACTTT. Translating it yields CASSMSIRVGSPLHF. The variable domain in full, completed from reference TRBV19 and TRBJ1-6, reads DGGITQSPKYLFRKEGQNVTLSCEQNLNHDAMYWYRQDPGQGLRLIYYSQIVNDFQKGDIAEGYSVSREKKESFPLTVTSAQKNPTAFYLCASSMSIRVGSPLHFGNGTRLTVT.

This clonotype has at least ten counts. The V gene is TRBV20-1, the J gene TRBJ2-2; 8 bases match TRBD2. CDR3 size: 13 residues. Germline CDR1 reads DFQATT; CDR2 reads SNEGSKA (reference sequence). The trim removed 6 bases at V and 5 bases at J, leaving 5 bases unmatched. DNA of the CDR3: TGCAGTGCCCGGGGGACTAGAACCGGGGAGCTGTTTTTT. Its translation is CSARGTRTGELFF.

This clonotype was picked up many times. The chain links TRBV7-2 to TRBJ2-1; unclear D gene. The V end lost 3 bases, the J end lost 5 bases, and 5 bases lay between the germline ends. Germline V gene data show CDR1 as SGHTA and CDR2 as FQGNSA. This CDR3 comprises 12 residues. The chain's CDR3 is CASSFTDNEQFF. The CDR3 DNA sequence: TGTGCCAGCAGCTTTACAGACAATGAGCAGTTCTTC.

Relative to its sample, this clonotype is medium-sized. The rearrangement links TRBV25-1 to TRBJ2-7, with 12 positions matching TRBD1. V was clipped by 3 bases and J by 5 bases; unmatched bases: 5. CDR1 and CDR2 from the germline V gene are MGHDK and SYGVNS. The CDR3 covers 15 residues. The CDR3 reads CASSDSGTGGNEQYF. CDR3 sequence (DNA): TGTGCCAGCAGTGATTCCGGGACAGGGGGCAACGAGCAGTACTTC.

This clonotype was counted once. The gene calls are TRBV29-1 and TRBJ2-5; maybe TRBD2 (6 bases). The CDR3 has 13 residues. V was shortened by 7 bases and J by 5 bases, with 17 bases between the two germline ends. Germline values: CDR1 SQVTM, CDR2 ANQGSEA. The CDR3 DNA reads TGCAGCGGGATGGGACTGGGCGGGGAGACCCAGTACTTC. Translating it yields CSGMGLGGETQYF.

V is TRBV25-1 and J is TRBJ2-1; 7 bases are a match to TRBD1. There are 14 residues in the CDR3. Trimming at V came to 11 bases and at J to 8 bases, leaving 15 bases not matched to a gene. CDR1 is MGHDK, CDR2 SYGVNS, per germline. CDR3 DNA: TGTGCCTGGGGTGGGACAGCGCTAATGGATGAGCAGTTCTTC. Translated, it gives CAWGGTALMDEQFF.

The CDR3, as DNA: TGCAGTGCTAGAGAGGCAGCGGGCTCCTACGAGCAGTACTTC. Its translation is CSAREAAGSYEQYF. V gene TRBV20-1 combines with J gene TRBJ2-7; TRBD2 is a possible D gene (6 bases). Trimming took off 0 bases at V and 0 bases at J, with 9 bases between the two ends. CDR3 length: 14 residues. The germline CDR1 and CDR2 sequences are DFQATT and SNEGSKA (reference sequence).

The J gene is TRBJ2-7, the V gene TRBV7-3; the D gene is possibly TRBD1 (5 bases). This CDR3 is 14 amino acids long. V was pared by 1 base and J by 5 bases, with 12 bases between. CDR1 and CDR2 (germline): SGHTA, FQGTGA. CDR3 nucleotide sequence: TGTGCCAGCAGCTTAAATTCAGGGCTGAACGAGCAGTACTTC. Translated, it gives CASSLNSGLNEQYF.

This clonotype was recorded many times. The V call is TRBV7-9, the J call TRBJ2-7; D is ambiguous. V lost 2 bases to trimming and J lost 9 bases, with 14 bases between them. From germline, CDR1 is SEHNR and CDR2 FQNEAQ (reference sequence). This CDR3 region has 13 residues. The CDR3 DNA follows: TGTGCCAGCAGCTTAAGTGTACTCGAACCGCAGTACTTC. Protein sequence: CASSLSVLEPQYF.

In its sample, this clonotype was seen a few times. V usage is TRBV10-3 and J usage is TRBJ2-3, with D tentatively TRBD1 (6 bases). The CDR3 has 15 residues. Between the trimmed V and J ends, which lost 3 bases and 6 bases, there was a span of 16 bases. Germline lookup yields CDR1 ENHRY and CDR2 SYGVKD. This CDR3 reads CAISDRMDRGDTQYF. CDR3 coding DNA: TGTGCCATCAGTGACCGGATGGATAGGGGGGATACGCAGTATTTT.

To note about this clonotype: Just one base apart from a much larger clone, this may be a read error. This CDR3 fails to terminate in the conserved phenylalanine or tryptophan, so it likely reflects a read error. J is TRBJ2-7 and V is TRBV6-2 or TRBV6-3, with D possibly matching TRBD2 (6 bases). Germline loops: CDR1 MNHEY, CDR2 SVGEGT. V lost 6 bases, J lost 7 bases, and 22 bases lay in between. There are 15 residues in the CDR3. DNA of the CDR3: TGTGCCAGCAGACGTAGCCGGGACTTGGGGAAGGAGCAGTACTCC. Translation: CASRRSRDLGKEQYS.

Here the CDR3 reads CASSQDVSYTDTQFF. The CDR3 DNA reads as TGTGCCAGCAGCCAAGACGTCTCTTACACAGATACGCAGTTCTTC. The genes are TRBV5-4 and TRBJ2-1, with no clear D. V was pared by 4 bases and J by 12 bases, with 23 bases between. The length of the CDR3 is 15 residues. Germline values: CDR1 SGHNT, CDR2 YYREEE (reference sequence).

This sequence joins TRBV7-2 and TRBJ1-2; perhaps TRBD1 as D (6 bases). V was cut by 5 bases and J by 7 bases, with 20 bases left in between. Germline-derived CDR1 and CDR2 are SGHTA and FQGNSA. The CDR3 is 15 amino acids. This CDR3 reads CASSLWPRGAFGYTF. The CDR3 bases are TGTGCCAGCAGCCTATGGCCTCGGGGGGCGTTTGGCTACACCTTC.

The rearrangement joins TRBV20-1 to TRBJ2-7; TRBD2 is a possible D gene (5 bases). The germline V gene has CDR1 DFQATT and CDR2 SNEGSKA (reference sequence). Between the trimmed V and J ends, which lost 6 bases and 0 bases, there was a span of 15 bases. This CDR3 contains 14 residues. This CDR3 reads CSATSGGSSYEQYV. The DNA of the CDR3 is TGCAGTGCCACGAGCGGCGGAAGCTCCTACGAGCAGTACGTC.

With respect to this clonotype: Since a much larger clone is just one base distant, this may be a read error. The gene calls are TRBV30 and TRBJ1-5, with a tentative D call TRBD1 (5 bases). Looked up from germline, CDR1 is GTSNPN and CDR2 is SVGIG (reference sequence). This CDR3 is built from 12 residues. V dropped 0 bases and J dropped 13 bases, with 13 bases sitting between them. As DNA, the CDR3 is TGTGCCTGGAGTGTACAGAGGGGCGGTCAGCATTTT. Amino acids: CAWSVQRGGQHF.